These 24 T cell receptor beta chains were all obtained from the same sample, sequenced in a study of early T cells in non-severe SARS-CoV-2 infection. TCRdb fed the 5' RACE reads into MiXCR, producing one record per CDR3 protein. This sample yields about 31,000 distinct CDR3 sequences, of which about 5.8% are seen a single time; around 5.2% belongs to the top ten. The sample consisted of whole blood. Receptor source: an adult who was a healthcare worker with PCR-confirmed SARS-CoV-2 infection or an uninfected control (not recorded which).

The J gene is TRBJ2-5, the V gene TRBV29-1; D is possibly TRBD2 (5 bases). The ends were cut back, 7 bases at V and 0 bases at J, with 12 bases in the middle. Germline V gene sequence: CDR1 SQVTM, CDR2 ANQGSEA. This CDR3 has 13 residues. The CDR3 region has the DNA TGCAGCGGGAGCTCCGGGAACCAAGAGACCCAGTACTTC. Its translation: CSGSSGNQETQYF.

This clonotype was detected ten times or more. This chain links TRBV15 with TRBJ2-7; the match to TRBD1 covers 9 bases. Per germline, CDR1 LNHNV and CDR2 YYDKDF (reference sequence). With 5 bases clipped from V and 2 bases from J, the junction kept 4 bases outside the gene matches. The CDR3 runs 14 residues. DNA of the CDR3: TGTGCCACCAGCTCACGACAGGGGGCCTACGAGCAGTACTTC. Translation: CATSSRQGAYEQYF.

In its sample, this clonotype was seen a few times. V usage is TRBV7-9 and J usage is TRBJ2-5; a possible D gene is TRBD1 (6 bases). CDR3 length: 14 amino acids. Trimming took 5 bases from V and 0 from J, leaving 10 bases between them. The germline V gene encodes CDR1 SEHNR and CDR2 FQNEAQ (reference sequence). Here the CDR3 DNA reads TGTGCCAGCAGCCTTCAGGGGTACCAAGAGACCCAGTACTTC. The encoded protein is CASSLQGYQETQYF.

The table lists this clonotype with many counts. This chain connects TRBV7-2 to TRBJ1-2; D gene unclear. The CDR3 covers 16 residues. Trimming removed 1 base from V and 2 bases from J, with 14 bases in between. CDR1 is SGHTA and CDR2 is FQGNSA in the germline V gene. Here the CDR3 reads CASSLDGRRTNYGYTF. The CDR3 DNA is TGTGCCAGCAGCTTAGATGGTCGGCGAACCAACTATGGCTACACCTTC.

Ten or more counts support this clonotype. The rearrangement uses TRBV9 and TRBJ1-5; D is uncertain. This CDR3 has 14 residues. Between the trimmed V and J ends, which lost 0 bases and 4 bases, there was a span of 8 bases. The germline V gene has CDR1 SGDLS and CDR2 YYNGEE. CDR3 nucleotide sequence: TGTGCCAGCAGCGTAGGTTTGGGGAATCAGCCCCAGCATTTT. Amino acid sequence: CASSVGLGNQPQHF. Drawing the rest from reference TRBV9 and TRBJ1-5, the complete variable domain is DSGVTQTPKHLITATGQRVTLRCSPRSGDLSVYWYQQSLDQGLQFLIQYYNGEERAKGNILERFSAQQFPDLHSELNLSSLELGDSALYFCASSVGLGNQPQHFGDGTRLSIL.

This clonotype was seen at least ten times. The germline gene is not matched at one end of the junction; a read error may be the cause. The rearrangement uses TRBV9 and TRBJ2-2, with D tentatively TRBD2 (5 bases). The length of the CDR3 is 17 residues. Germline V gene lookup returns CDR1 SGDLS and CDR2 YYNGEE. The CDR3 spells CASSVVHAPGNAGELFF. DNA of the CDR3: TGTGCCAGCAGCGTAGTTCACGCACCCGGGAACGCCGGGGAGCTGTTTTTT.

In its sample, this clonotype was seen many times. The V call is TRBV20-1, the J call TRBJ1-3; no reliable D call. Germline V lookup: CDR1 DFQATT, CDR2 SNEGSKA (reference sequence). The CDR3 has 13 amino acids. V was shortened by 5 bases and J by 0 bases, with 8 bases between the two germline ends. The CDR3 reads CSAPDYSGNTIYF. CDR3 DNA: TGCAGTGCTCCGGATTACTCTGGAAACACCATATATTTT.

The rearrangement links TRBV29-1 to TRBJ2-3; D gene unclear. The germline gives CDR1 SQVTM, CDR2 ANQGSEA. This CDR3 comprises 12 residues. V lost 2 bases and J 2 bases, leaving 5 bases between the germline ends. CDR3 in DNA: TGCAGCGTTGAACTGTACACAGATACGCAGTATTTT. Translation gives CSVELYTDTQYF.

This clonotype has a count of ten or more. The chain recombines TRBV10-3 with TRBJ2-1; TRBD2 agrees at 11 bases. The CDR3 is made up of 16 amino acids. Germline CDR1 is ENHRY and CDR2 is SYGVKD. J gave up 10 bases and V 4 bases, and 12 bases lay outside the gene matches. In nucleotides, the CDR3 is TGTGCCATCAGTGCGGGGCTAGCGGGGGGCACACGGGAGCAGTTCTTC. It yields the protein CAISAGLAGGTREQFF.

This clonotype was recorded at least ten times. The rearrangement uses TRBV6-2 or TRBV6-3 and TRBJ1-5, with TRBD1 as a possible D gene (5 bases). There are 14 residues in the CDR3. V was cut by 4 bases and J by 3 bases, with 10 bases left in between. Germline CDR1 and CDR2: MNHEY and SVGEGT. CDR3 amino acids: CASSSRVSNQPQHF. DNA for the CDR3: TGTGCCAGCAGTTCCAGGGTATCCAATCAGCCCCAGCATTTT.

This clonotype was counted only a few times. The V gene is TRBV12-3 or TRBV12-4, the J gene TRBJ2-3; 7 bases are a match to TRBD2. CDR3 length: 19 amino acids. Trimming at V came to 1 base and at J to 2 bases, leaving 15 bases not matched to a gene. The CDR3 nucleotides read TGTGCCAGCAGTTTAGGGGTGACTAGCTTTCTCCACCCCACAGATACGCAGTATTTT. Residues: CASSLGVTSFLHPTDTQYF.

J is TRBJ2-3 and V is TRBV18; TRBD2 matches at 10 bases. V shed 3 bases, J shed 3 bases, and the junction held 9 bases outside the gene matches. Germline CDR1 is KGHSH and CDR2 is LQKENI. The CDR3 loop spans 17 amino acids. CDR3 loop: CASSPKREGQSTDTQYF. Here the CDR3 DNA reads TGTGCCAGCTCACCTAAGCGGGAGGGCCAGTCGACAGATACGCAGTATTTT.

By its share, this clonotype is medium-sized. The V and J genes are TRBV10-3 and TRBJ2-1, with D uncertain. Looked up from germline, CDR1 is ENHRY and CDR2 is SYGVKD. V shed 2 bases and J shed 4 bases, with 12 bases lying between them. The CDR3 covers 15 residues. The CDR3 sequence: CAISEGESRYNEQFF. The CDR3, as DNA: TGTGCCATCAGTGAGGGTGAGTCTCGTTACAATGAGCAGTTCTTC.

This clonotype was observed at least ten times. This chain joins TRBV20-1 and TRBJ2-7; 11 bases match TRBD1. Germline values: CDR1 DFQATT, CDR2 SNEGSKA (reference sequence). V was pared by 3 bases and J by 3 bases, with 1 base of the junction left unmatched. This CDR3 region has 13 residues. CDR3 protein: CSASGTGGYEQYF. CDR3 nucleotides: TGCAGTGCTAGCGGGACAGGGGGCTACGAGCAGTACTTC.

This clonotype was detected a few times. The genes are TRBV7-8 and TRBJ2-1, with D possibly being TRBD2 (6 bases). This CDR3 spans 15 amino acids. Trimming cost V 0 bases and J 3 bases, with 9 bases left between them. The germline V gene has CDR1 SGHVS and CDR2 FQNEAQ. CDR3 bases: TGTGCCAGCAGCTTAGCCCGGACTATCTACAATGAGCAGTTCTTC. Translating it yields CASSLARTIYNEQFF.

This clonotype came up many times. The V gene is TRBV20-1, the J gene TRBJ2-7; possible D gene TRBD2, 5 bases. The V end was cut by 6 bases, the J end by 1 base, with 19 bases between. The CDR3 contains 15 residues. CDR1 DFQATT and CDR2 SNEGSKA come from the germline V gene (reference sequence). CDR3 DNA sequence: TGCAGTGCGGGCCCGGAGGCGGGTCATTCCTACGAGCAGTACTTC. The encoded protein is CSAGPEAGHSYEQYF.

This clonotype was picked up many times. The rearrangement uses TRBV7-8 and TRBJ2-7; possibly TRBD1 for D (5 bases). The CDR3 extends over 17 amino acids. Germline V lookup: CDR1 SGHVS, CDR2 FQNEAQ. Trimming took 2 bases from V and 0 from J, leaving 17 bases between them. CDR3 sequence: CASSLSPWGASSYEQYF. DNA for the CDR3: TGTGCCAGCAGCTTATCCCCCTGGGGCGCCAGCTCCTACGAGCAGTACTTC. Using reference TRBV7-8 and TRBJ2-7 for the parts outside the CDR3, the full variable domain is GAGVSQSPRYKVAKRGQDVALRCDPISGHVSLFWYQQALGQGPEFLTYFQNEAQLDKSGLPSDRFFAERPEGSVSTLKIQRTQQEDSAVYLCASSLSPWGASSYEQYFGPGTRLTVT.

This clonotype was seen more than once but under ten times. Mismatch with germline at one junction end may stem from a read error. This chain uses TRBV6-2 or TRBV6-3 with TRBJ2-1; 7 bases align to TRBD1. Germline values: CDR1 MNHEY, CDR2 SVGEGT. The CDR3 runs to 15 residues. In DNA form, the CDR3 reads TGTGCCGGCAGTTACAGGGGAGAAACCTACAATGAGCAGTTCTTC. Residues: CAGSYRGETYNEQFF.

This clonotype was seen repeatedly, ten times or more. V gene TRBV19 combines with J gene TRBJ1-5, with D maybe TRBD1 (6 bases). The CDR3 totals 14 residues. V gave up 3 bases and J gave up 7 bases, with 13 bases separating them. Germline-derived CDR1 and CDR2 are LNHDA and SQIVND (reference sequence). CDR3 DNA: TGTGCCAGTAGTATCACCAGGGGTGGCCAGCCCCAGCATTTT. Amino acid sequence: CASSITRGGQPQHF.

This clonotype showed up many times. This chain links TRBV3-1 with TRBJ2-3, with 7 bases matching TRBD1. V shed 0 bases, J shed 2 bases, and the junction held 11 bases outside the gene matches. The CDR3 contains 18 residues. CDR1 is LGHDT and CDR2 is YNNKEL in the germline V gene (reference sequence). As DNA, the CDR3 is TGTGCCAGCAGCCAAGAAGTGTATAGGACAGGTCCCACAGATACGCAGTATTTT. Amino acids: CASSQEVYRTGPTDTQYF.

This chain joins TRBV5-5 and TRBJ1-1; D not certain. Germline CDR1 reads SGHKS; CDR2 reads YYEKEE (reference sequence). Trimming left V 0 bases short and J 4 bases short, with 4 bases between. The CDR3 consists of 12 residues. The CDR3 nucleotides read TGTGCCAGCAGCTTGGTAGGCACTGAAGCTTTCTTT. It is translated as CASSLVGTEAFF.

The sample holds many counts of this clonotype. This chain uses TRBV20-1 with TRBJ2-3; TRBD2 matches at 7 bases. The V segment lost 5 bases and the J segment 2 bases; nucleotides outside the gene matches: 4. The length of the CDR3 is 13 residues. CDR1 and CDR2 (germline): DFQATT, SNEGSKA (reference sequence). The CDR3 sequence: CSAGRETTDTQYF. CDR3 coding DNA: TGCAGTGCTGGGCGGGAGACCACAGATACGCAGTATTTT.

In its sample, this clonotype was seen many times. The CDR3 sequence is CSASPHAMNTEAFF. The DNA of the CDR3 is TGCAGTGCTAGCCCCCACGCAATGAACACTGAAGCTTTCTTT. The chain couples TRBV20-1 to TRBJ1-1; D gene unclear. This CDR3 spans 14 amino acids. Looked up from germline, CDR1 is DFQATT and CDR2 is SNEGSKA (reference sequence). With 3 bases removed from V and 0 bases from J, the gap between germline ends came to 11 bases.

At least ten counts were recorded for this clonotype. The CDR3 loop reads CASTDTPASGGTNEQFF. The CDR3 coding sequence is TGTGCCAGCACCGATACCCCGGCTAGCGGGGGGACCAATGAGCAGTTCTTC. This rearrangement joins TRBV7-6 to TRBJ2-1; TRBD2 aligns across 11 bases. CDR1 SGHVS and CDR2 FNYEAQ come from the germline V gene. The CDR3 length is 17 residues. V gave up 7 bases and J gave up 6 bases; unmatched junction bases: 14.